The 13 T cell receptor beta chains below all came from one sample that was sequenced in a study of PD-1 blockade in classical Hodgkin lymphoma. The assay was immunoSEQ multiplex PCR, and TCRdb's table has in-frame clones only and misses some. The sample gives fewer than 25,000 clones, 70% to 90% of which show up once; around 13% is in the top ten. Exposure to brentuximab vedotin varied, and each patient had relapsed following autologous stem cell transplantation. Sample: peripheral blood mononuclear cells (PBMCs), taken before the second cycle of nivolumab. These receptors were obtained from a human donor with classical Hodgkin lymphoma.

The chain joins TRBV7-9 to TRBJ1-2, with D maybe TRBD1 (6 bases). The CDR3 extends over 16 amino acids. V lost 1 base, J lost 3 bases, and 15 bases lay in between. Germline CDR1 is SEHNR and CDR2 is FQNEAQ (reference sequence). The CDR3 is CASSLGTVEFDYGYTF. CDR3 bases: TGTGCCAGCAGCTTAGGGACAGTAGAATTCGACTATGGCTACACCTTC.

This chain uses TRBV19 with TRBJ1-1; D gene unclear. Trimming left V 5 bases short and J 7 bases short, with 8 bases between. The CDR3 length is 11 residues. Per the germline V gene, CDR1 is LNHDA and CDR2 is SQIVND (reference sequence). The CDR3 sequence: CASSYWIEAFF. The CDR3 bases are TGTGCCAGTAGTTACTGGATTGAAGCTTTCTTT.

The V call is TRBV7-2, the J call TRBJ2-5, with D possibly being TRBD1 or TRBD2 (5 bases each). The CDR3 contains 16 residues. CDR1 is SGHTA and CDR2 is FQGNSA in the germline V gene. V was pared by 5 bases and J by 3 bases, with 19 bases between. The CDR3 DNA sequence: TGTGCCAGCAGCCCACCCAACGGGGCAGGAAAAGAGACCCAGTACTTC. This sequence encodes CASSPPNGAGKETQYF.

The chain recombines TRBV14 with TRBJ2-4; no clear D. Trimming removed 1 base at V and 6 bases at J, with 7 bases between. In germline, CDR1 is SGHDN, CDR2 FVKESK. This CDR3 comprises 13 residues. DNA of the CDR3: TGTGCCAGCAGCCAAGTGCCGGGAAACATTCAGTACTTC. Amino acid sequence: CASSQVPGNIQYF. Full variable domain (missing parts from reference TRBV14 and TRBJ2-4): EAGVTQFPSHSVIEKGQTVTLRCDPISGHDNLYWYRRVMGKEIKFLLHFVKESKQDESGMPNNRFLAERTGGTYSTLKVQPAELEDSGVYFCASSQVPGNIQYFGAGTRLSVL.

The chain carries TRBV7-2 and TRBJ1-2; no clear D. Germline V lookup: CDR1 SGHTA, CDR2 FQGNSA. V shed 1 base and J shed 5 bases, with 8 bases lying between them. The CDR3 loop spans 13 amino acids. The CDR3 sequence: CASSLEVGYGYTF. In DNA, the CDR3 is TGTGCCAGCAGCTTAGAGGTGGGATATGGCTACACCTTC. Using reference TRBV7-2 and TRBJ1-2 for the parts outside the CDR3, the full variable domain is GAGVSQSPSNKVTEKGKDVELRCDPISGHTALYWYRQSLGQGLEFLIYFQGNSAPDKSGLPSDRFSAERTGGSVSTLTIQRTQQEDSAVYLCASSLEVGYGYTFGSGTRLTVV.

The chain carries TRBV28 and TRBJ2-7; D may be TRBD1 (5 bases). This CDR3 is built from 13 residues. V shed 7 bases and J shed 3 bases, with 13 bases lying between them. CDR1 and CDR2 (germline): MDHEN, SYDVKM. CDR3 amino acids: CASNNRGFYEQYF. DNA for the CDR3: TGTGCCAGCAATAATAGGGGATTCTACGAGCAGTACTTC.

The V gene is TRBV7-8, the J gene TRBJ1-2; the match to TRBD1 covers 8 bases. CDR1 is SGHVS, CDR2 FQNEAQ, per germline. V trimming: 5 bases; J trimming: 3 bases; junction bases outside the gene matches: 8. The CDR3 covers 15 residues. CDR3 loop: CASSPKTGEDYGYTF. As DNA, the CDR3 is TGTGCCAGCAGCCCTAAGACAGGGGAGGACTATGGCTACACCTTC.

This clone was counted once. V and J are TRBV7-9 and TRBJ1-4; D remains unclear. Germline values: CDR1 SEHNR, CDR2 FQNEAQ (reference sequence). V was clipped by 1 base and J by 4 bases, with 10 bases between them. This CDR3 contains 15 residues. The CDR3 bases are TGTGCCAGCAGCTTAGATCGGCTTCTTAATGAAAAACTGTTTTTT. It encodes CASSLDRLLNEKLFF.

The chain uses TRBV6-6 and TRBJ1-2, with D unclear. CDR3 length: 14 amino acids. The V gene lost 2 bases and the J gene lost 6 bases, with 13 bases spanning the gap. The germline CDR1 and CDR2 sequences are MNHNY and SVGAGI (reference sequence). The CDR3 DNA follows: TGTGCCAGCAGTTACGGGGATGCTGGGGATGGCTACACCTTC. It codes for CASSYGDAGDGYTF.

CDR3 sequence (DNA): TGCGCCAGCAGCTCCGCCGGACTAGCGGGGGGTCTGTACTTC. Residues: CASSSAGLAGGLYF. V and J are TRBV5-1 and TRBJ2-7; 14 bases map to TRBD2. J lost 12 bases, V lost 3 bases, and 8 bases had no gene match. CDR1 SGHRS and CDR2 YFSETQ come from the germline V gene. This CDR3 has 14 amino acids. The whole variable domain, filled in from reference TRBV5-1 and TRBJ2-7, reads KAGVTQTPRYLIKTRGQQVTLSCSPISGHRSVSWYQQTPGQGLQFLFEYFSETQRNKGNFPGRFSGRQFSNSRSEMNVSTLELGDSALYLCASSSAGLAGGLYFGPGTRLTVT.

This chain connects TRBV7-9 to TRBJ2-2; D gene unclear. Germline CDR1 reads SEHNR; CDR2 reads FQNEAQ (reference sequence). The CDR3 covers 14 residues. The germline V and J ends were trimmed by 5 bases and 6 bases, with 13 bases remaining between them. In DNA, the CDR3 is TGTGCCAGCAGCCCGGACGTCTCGGCCGGGGAGCTGTTTTTT. Its translation is CASSPDVSAGELFF.

The rearrangement uses TRBV5-5 and TRBJ2-3, with D unresolved. Germline V gene data show CDR1 as SGHKS and CDR2 as YYEKEE (reference sequence). This CDR3 is 13 amino acids long. The V end lost 0 bases, the J end lost 1 base, and 3 bases lay between the germline ends. This CDR3 reads CASSLAGTDTQYF. The CDR3, as DNA: TGTGCCAGCAGCTTGGCTGGCACAGATACGCAGTATTTT.

The V gene is TRBV7-3, the J gene TRBJ2-2; a possible D gene is TRBD1 (6 bases). There are 14 residues in the CDR3. The germline gives CDR1 SGHTA, CDR2 FQGTGA. V lost 6 bases, J lost 6 bases, and 14 bases lay in between. CDR3 sequence: CASSPGQTAGELFF. The CDR3 DNA reads TGTGCCAGCAGTCCCGGACAGACAGCCGGGGAGCTGTTTTTT.